These T cell receptor beta chains were read from a single sample in a study of CD8 T cells in Susac syndrome. TCRdb processed the immunoSEQ multiplex PCR reads anew with MiXCR; each CDR3 protein has one entry. The data contain approximately 49,000 distinct CDR3 sequences, roughly 94% of them singletons. The material sequenced was CD8+ T cells from PBMCs. These receptors were taken from a human donor with Susac syndrome. Both conserved end residues are trimmed from each CDR3. Each record gives: V gene, CDR3 protein.

TRBV11-2 | ASSPVAGGRTDTQY
TRBV20-1 | SAISSEALNQPQH
TRBV7-3 | ASSLRGRTTDTQY
TRBV6-5 | ASSYGPEAF
TRBV7-2 | ASSLPGAYEQY
TRBV30 | AWDGTSEAF
TRBV29-1 | SVGDNPTDTQY
TRBV7-9 | ASNGPGTIEKLF
TRBV7-2 | ASSSSSGGAKQETQY
TRBV9 | ASSVGQANQPQH
TRBV7-9 | ASSLEGAGETQY
TRBV5-6 | ASSETGDEQY
TRBV20-1 | SAGGGGQGTLNQPQH
TRBV21-1 | ASSKYGQEFWLNSPLH
TRBV29-1 | SVEATALYNEQF
TRBV9 | ASSAPPGGDNSPLH
TRBV28 | ASSYRDSDPQETQY
TRBV29-1 | SVEGLAGGYSYNEQF
TRBV12-3/TRBV12-4 | ASSFGGPPATQY
TRBV24-1 | ATSDEKGGYETQY
TRBV4-2 | ASSQGGYAAYEQY
TRBV29-1 | SGPGETSSNEQF
TRBV9 | ASSDRPGGDSSYEQY
TRBV4-1 | ASSQEGTGGNEQY
TRBV29-1 | SGRRDNEQF
TRBV30 | AWSTQHDEQY
TRBV20-1 | SGREGTGELF
TRBV11-2 | ASSLGTFGLYEQY
TRBV12-3/TRBV12-4 | ASTLGGSYGYT
TRBV30 | AWEPNTEAF
TRBV15 | ATSRGQGAGEQY
TRBV4-1 | ASSQDWTPGGWETQY
TRBV27 | ASSLSYRGPETHGYT